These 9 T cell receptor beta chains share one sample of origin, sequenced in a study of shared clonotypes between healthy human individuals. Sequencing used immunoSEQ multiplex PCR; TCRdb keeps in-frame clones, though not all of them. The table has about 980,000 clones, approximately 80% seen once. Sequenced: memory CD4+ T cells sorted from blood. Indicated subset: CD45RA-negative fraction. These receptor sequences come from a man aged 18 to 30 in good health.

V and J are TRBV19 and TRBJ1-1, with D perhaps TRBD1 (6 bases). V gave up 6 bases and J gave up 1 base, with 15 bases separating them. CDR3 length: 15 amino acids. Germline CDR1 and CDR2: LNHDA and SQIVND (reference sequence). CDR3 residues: CASRQSRGTNTEAFF. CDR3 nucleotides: TGTGCCAGTAGACAATCCAGGGGCACGAACACTGAAGCTTTCTTT.

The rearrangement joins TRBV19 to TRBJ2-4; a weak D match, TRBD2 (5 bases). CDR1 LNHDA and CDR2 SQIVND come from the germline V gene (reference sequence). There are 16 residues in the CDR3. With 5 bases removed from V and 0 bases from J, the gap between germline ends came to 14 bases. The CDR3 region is CASSEGQRIAKNIQYF. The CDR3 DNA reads TGTGCCAGTAGTGAGGGCCAGAGAATAGCCAAAAACATTCAGTACTTC.

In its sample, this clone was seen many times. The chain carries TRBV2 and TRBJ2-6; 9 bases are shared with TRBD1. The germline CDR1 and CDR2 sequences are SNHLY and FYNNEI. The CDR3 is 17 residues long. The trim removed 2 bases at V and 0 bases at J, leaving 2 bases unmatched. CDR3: CASSEWDRASGANVLTF. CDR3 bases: TGTGCCAGCAGTGAATGGGACAGGGCCTCTGGGGCCAACGTCCTGACTTTC. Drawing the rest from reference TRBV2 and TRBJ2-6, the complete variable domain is EPEVTQTPSHQVTQMGQEVILRCVPISNHLYFYWYRQILGQKVEFLVSFYNNEISEKSEIFDDQFSVERPDGSNFTLKIRSTKLEDSAMYFCASSEWDRASGANVLTFGAGSRLTVL.

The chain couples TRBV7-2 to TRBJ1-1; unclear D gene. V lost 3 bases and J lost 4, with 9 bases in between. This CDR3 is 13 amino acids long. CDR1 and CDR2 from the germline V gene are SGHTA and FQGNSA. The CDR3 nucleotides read TGTGCCAGCAGCTTCTCACCGGGCACTGAAGCTTTCTTT. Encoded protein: CASSFSPGTEAFF.

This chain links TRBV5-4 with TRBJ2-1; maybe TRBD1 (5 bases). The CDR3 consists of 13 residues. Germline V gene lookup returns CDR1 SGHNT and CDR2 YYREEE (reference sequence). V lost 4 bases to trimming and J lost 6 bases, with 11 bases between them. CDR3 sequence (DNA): TGTGCCAGCAGCGTAGACAGATTCAATGAGCAGTTCTTC. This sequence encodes CASSVDRFNEQFF.

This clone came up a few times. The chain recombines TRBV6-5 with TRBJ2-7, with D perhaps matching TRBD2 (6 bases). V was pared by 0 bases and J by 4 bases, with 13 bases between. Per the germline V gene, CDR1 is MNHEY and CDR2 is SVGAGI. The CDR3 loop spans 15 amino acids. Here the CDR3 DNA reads TGTGCCAGCAGTTACTCAAGGGGTAGCGGTTACGAGCAGTACTTC. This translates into CASSYSRGSGYEQYF.

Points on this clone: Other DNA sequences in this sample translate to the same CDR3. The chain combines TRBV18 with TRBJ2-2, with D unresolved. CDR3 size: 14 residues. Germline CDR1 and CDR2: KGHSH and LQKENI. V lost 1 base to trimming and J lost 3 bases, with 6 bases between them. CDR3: CASSPLGDTGELFF. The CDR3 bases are TGTGCCAGCTCACCACTCGGCGACACCGGGGAGCTGTTTTTT.

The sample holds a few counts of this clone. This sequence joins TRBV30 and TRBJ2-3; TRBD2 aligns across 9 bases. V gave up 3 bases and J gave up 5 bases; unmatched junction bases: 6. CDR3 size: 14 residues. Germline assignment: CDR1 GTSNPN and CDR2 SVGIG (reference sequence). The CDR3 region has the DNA TGTGCCTGGAGGGCGGGACTAGCAGAAGATACGCAGTATTTT. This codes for CAWRAGLAEDTQYF. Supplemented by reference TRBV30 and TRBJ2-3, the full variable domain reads SQTIHQWPATLVQPVGSPLSLECTVEGTSNPNLYWYRQAAGRGLQLLFYSVGIGQISSEVPQNLSASRPQDRQFILSSKKLLLSDSGFYLCAWRAGLAEDTQYFGPGTRLTVL.

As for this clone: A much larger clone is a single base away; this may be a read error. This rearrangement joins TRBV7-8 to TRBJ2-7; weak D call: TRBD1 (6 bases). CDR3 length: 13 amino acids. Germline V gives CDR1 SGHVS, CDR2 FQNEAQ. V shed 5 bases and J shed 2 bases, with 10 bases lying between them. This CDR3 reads CASSPDRAYEQYF. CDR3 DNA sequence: TGTGCCAGCAGCCCGGACAGAGCCTACGAGCAGTACTTC.